The subject of this entry is one T cell receptor beta chain. This clone was detected a few times. No antigen is known for it. Per-base qualities were not stored, and no clone one base away is much larger. A single peripheral blood draw of about 116 mL on average was collected from each donor into heparinised tubes. A BD FACSAria II was used to sort naive, central memory, regulatory and stem cell-like memory CD4+ T cells with a panel that included CD45RO, CCR7, CD25, CD127, CD95 and CD27. A purity above 98% was achieved for all sorted populations. PBMCs were separated immediately by Lymphoprep density gradient centrifugation and were stained directly, without being cultured. To minimize batch effects, samples were stained and sorted in pairs, one healthy donor with one patient per experiment. From a lookup of the germline V gene, CDR1 and CDR2 are LGHNA and YSLEER. The V and J ends are trimmed by 0 bases and 2 bases, leaving 5 bases between them. Inclusive of the bounding cysteine and phenylalanine, the CDR3 is 14 residues long. CDR3 DNA is the only sequence kept; it has 42 bases, read in frame from the first base.

The sample comes from a study of beta chain features in type 1 diabetes (dated by TCRdb to 2016 to 2019). With regard to the full study: Mean age, gender distribution, total cell number and subset yield were not different between patients and healthy donors. Across all samples, 90 million to 130 million sorted cells were examined, and cell number per subset correlated strongly with RNA yield. The study compared TCRB repertoires of sorted circulating CD4+ T cell subsets between recently diagnosed type 1 diabetes patients and matched healthy donors. Naive and central memory subsets were obtained from all 30 or so donors, but regulatory and stem cell-like memory subsets were isolated from only 8 patients and roughly eight healthy donors.

Overall results and qualifications from the work: Because cDNA rather than genomic DNA was sequenced, highly expressing activated cells could have been over-represented, although no difference in activation and CD3 levels was found between groups. PCR may preferentially amplify shorter templates, but because patient and control samples were amplified and corrected together, any resulting skew would affect both groups equally. At VDJ recombination sites, patients with type 1 diabetes made fewer insertions and deleted more nucleotides, a pattern implying thymic rearrangement abnormalities. The naive, central memory and regulatory TCRB repertoires appeared to resemble one another more closely among patients than among healthy donors. Only small numbers of individuals were included in the HLA sub-analyses, which left unresolved whether HLA type had any influence on TCRB rearrangement. Type 1 diabetes patients showed a moderate but significant shortening of TCRB CDR3 length in all four CD4+ subsets.

The entire amount of isolated RNA was reverse transcribed using the High Capacity cDNA Reverse Transcription Kit, so the sequenced TCRB transcripts were expressed ones. Deep immunoSEQ sequencing was applied to naive, central memory and regulatory T cell samples, giving an average of roughly 3.5 million total reads per sample. Sorted cells were lysed in RLT buffer and RNA was extracted with DNase-treated RNeasy Micro or Mini kits, depending on cell number. To prevent cross-contamination, each cell subset was processed individually, whereas patient and healthy donor samples were processed jointly. Using the immunoSEQ multiplex PCR, TCRB sequences were amplified from cDNA into 87-bp fragments spanning the CDR3 region. Sequencing of the amplicons was performed on the Illumina HiSeq platform. As for the original processing: PCR bias was corrected computationally using synthetic template baselines, and reads within Hamming distance 2 were collapsed, with unmergeable singletons discarded. Reads were aligned against IMGT to assign V, D and J genes, CDR3 length and insertions or deletions at six rearrangement sites. Clonotype counts were normalized to sorted cell number within each subset before computing true diversity and Gini coefficients with the tcR R package. The overlap coefficient, calculated on TCRB nucleotide sequences, was used to measure repertoire sharing. Sourced from immuneACCESS, this table was stored by TCRdb with only in-frame sequences that have V and J called. A share of the clones is absent; for the studies checked, an unresolved V gene accounts for under half, and the remainder has no known explanation. V, J and clone size reflect that table, while D and trimming were determined from the DNA. This sample gives roughly 170,000 clones in total; around an eighth of them show up just once. The ten top clones hold roughly 0.56% of the sample.

The V gene is TRBV4-3 and the J gene is TRBJ2-1; no D gene call is confident. This sequence was found in a woman between 18 and 30 years old in good health. Sequences were obtained from central memory CD4+ T cells from blood. The DNA sequence is TGCGCCAGCAGCCAAGAAGCTCCCTACAATGAGCAGTTCTTC. It translates to CASSQEAPYNEQFF.